The rows below give T cell receptor beta chains drawn from one sample of a study of graft-versus-host responses after intestinal transplantation. Their specific antigens are unknown. The repertoire was sequenced with immunoSEQ multiplex PCR; TCRdb's copy has only in-frame clones and lacks some. The sample carries over 100,000 clones, about 93% recorded once. This specimen was unstimulated CD4+ T cells sorted from spleen or lymph node cells, taken before intestinal transplant. These receptors all stem from a human donor who received an intestinal transplant. Both conserved end residues are part of each CDR3. A D gene is named only where the DNA matches it firmly. Clone size is stated in some rows and not others, as once, few, many or a class when expanded.

size	V	D	J	CDR3	DNA
once	TRBV5-1	.	TRBJ2-7	CASSLGGFRVSYEQYF	TGCGCCAGCAGCTTGGGGGGATTCAGGGTCTCCTACGAGCAGTACTTC
.	TRBV21-1	.	TRBJ1-2	CASSKGHMRFVGYTF	TGTGCCAGCAGCAAAGGGCACATGAGGTTTGTCGGCTACACCTTC
once	TRBV2	TRBD2	TRBJ2-5	CASRPGLAGETQYF	TGTGCCAGCAGGCCGGGACTAGCTGGGGAGACCCAGTACTTC
once	TRBV2	.	TRBJ2-2	CASCRALNTGELFF	TGTGCCAGCTGCAGGGCTCTGAACACCGGGGAGCTGTTTTTT
.	TRBV20-1	.	TRBJ2-7	CSAREAYEQYF	TGCAGTGCTAGAGAGGCCTACGAGCAGTACTTC
.	TRBV29-1	.	TRBJ1-1	CSVSGTVNTEAFF	TGCAGCGTTTCCGGGACGGTGAACACTGAAGCTTTCTTT
.	TRBV6-1	.	TRBJ1-5	CASSDGWASPPQPQHF	TGTGCCAGCAGTGACGGTTGGGCGAGTCCGCCTCAGCCCCAGCATTTT
once	TRBV2	.	TRBJ2-5	CASSGGTGARETQYF	TGTGCCAGCAGTGGGGGGACGGGAGCTAGGGAGACCCAGTACTTC
.	TRBV5-1	.	TRBJ1-1	CASSLGNMNTEAFF	TGCGCCAGCAGCTTGGGGAACATGAACACTGAAGCTTTCTTT
.	TRBV7-9	.	TRBJ2-5	CASSSRTARETQYF	TGTGCCAGCAGCTCAAGGACAGCAAGAGAGACCCAGTACTTC
.	TRBV5-1	TRBD1	TRBJ1-2	CASSLEGQGTFF	TGCGCCAGCAGCTTGGAGGGACAGGGGACTTTCTTC
.	TRBV30	TRBD2	TRBJ2-1	CAWSVWSLAGGSGYEQFF	TGTGCCTGGAGTGTATGGTCCCTAGCGGGAGGTTCTGGCTATGAGCAGTTCTTC
.	TRBV5-1	.	TRBJ1-2	CASSFSYPGANYGYTF	TGCGCCAGCAGCTTTTCCTACCCCGGGGCTAACTATGGCTACACCTTC
.	TRBV9	.	TRBJ2-2	CASSVAEGVGELFF	TGTGCCAGCAGCGTGGCGGAAGGGGTAGGGGAGCTGTTTTTT
.	TRBV7-3	.	TRBJ2-1	CASSLTGGINYNEQFF	TGTGCCAGCAGCTTAACTGGCGGGATTAACTACAATGAGCAGTTCTTC
.	TRBV30	.	TRBJ2-7	CAWSVGSYSYEQYF	TGTGCCTGGAGTGTCGGCAGTTACTCCTACGAGCAGTACTTC
once	TRBV27	.	TRBJ2-1	CASSPESVRRSIFSYNEQFF	TGTGCCAGCAGCCCTGAGTCGGTTCGGCGGTCCATCTTCTCCTACAATGAGCAGTTCTTC
.	TRBV9	.	TRBJ2-7	CASSVDGSTTYEQYF	TGTGCCAGCAGCGTAGATGGCAGCACAACTTACGAGCAGTACTTC
.	TRBV6-4	.	TRBJ2-7	CASSGVRSYEQYF	TGTGCCAGCAGTGGTGTCAGGTCCTACGAGCAGTACTTC
once	TRBV5-4	TRBD2	TRBJ2-2	CASSLTIFSGTNTGELFF	TGTGCCAGCAGCTTGACCATCTTTAGCGGGACGAACACCGGGGAGCTGTTTTTT
.	TRBV27	.	TRBJ1-5	CASSPQLGLYNQPQHF	TGTGCCAGCAGTCCCCAGTTGGGACTGTACAATCAGCCCCAGCATTTT
.	TRBV11-2	TRBD1	TRBJ1-1	CASSLVGTANTEAFF	TGTGCCAGCAGCTTAGTAGGGACAGCGAACACTGAAGCTTTCTTT
.	TRBV2	TRBD2	TRBJ2-4	CASKGLAGEGAKNIQYF	TGTGCCAGCAAGGGACTAGCGGGAGAAGGGGCCAAAAACATTCAGTACTTC
.	TRBV14	.	TRBJ1-1	CASSQGILTFF	TGTGCCAGCAGCCAAGGTATATTGACTTTCTTT
.	TRBV28	TRBD1	TRBJ1-5	CASSSRQGRNQPQHF	TGTGCCAGCAGTTCCAGACAGGGAAGGAATCAGCCCCAGCATTTT
.	TRBV12-5	TRBD1	TRBJ2-2	CASGGLGQENSGELFF	TGTGCTAGTGGTGGGCTCGGACAGGAGAATAGCGGGGAGCTGTTTTTT
.	TRBV18	.	TRBJ2-7	CASSRSGSRLSYEQYF	TGTGCCAGCTCACGATCAGGGTCTCGACTTTCCTACGAGCAGTACTTC
.	TRBV2	.	TRBJ1-1	CASSERNTEAFF	TGTGCCAGCAGTGAGAGGAACACTGAAGCTTTCTTT
.	TRBV2	TRBD1	TRBJ2-1	CASGYTGDHEQFF	TGTGCCAGCGGATACACAGGGGACCATGAGCAGTTCTTC
.	TRBV19	TRBD1	TRBJ1-1	CASSIDRGEAFF	TGTGCCAGTAGTATCGACAGGGGCGAAGCTTTCTTT
.	TRBV6-1	.	TRBJ2-5	CASSDWGEQYF	TGTGCCAGCAGTGACTGGGGGGAGCAGTACTTC
.	TRBV18	TRBD2	TRBJ2-7	CASSPLATLYEQYF	TGTGCCAGCTCCCCACTAGCGACTCTTTACGAGCAGTACTTC